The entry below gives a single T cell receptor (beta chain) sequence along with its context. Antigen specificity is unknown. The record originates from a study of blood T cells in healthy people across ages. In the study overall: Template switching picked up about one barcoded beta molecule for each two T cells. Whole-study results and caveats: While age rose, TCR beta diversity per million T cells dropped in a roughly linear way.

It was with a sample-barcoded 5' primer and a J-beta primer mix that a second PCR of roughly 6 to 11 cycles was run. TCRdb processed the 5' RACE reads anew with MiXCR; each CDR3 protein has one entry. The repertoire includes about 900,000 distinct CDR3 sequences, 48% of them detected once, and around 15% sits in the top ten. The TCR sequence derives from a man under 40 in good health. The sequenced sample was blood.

CDR3: CATSSESRGRETQYF. The CDR3 region has the DNA TGTGCCACCAGCTCCGAATCGAGAGGGAGGGAGACCCAGTACTTC. The chain uses TRBV24-1 and TRBJ2-5; D may be TRBD2 (6 bases). Germline CDR1 KGHDR, CDR2 SFDVKD. The germline V and J ends were trimmed by 7 bases and 5 bases, with 19 bases remaining between them. The CDR3 covers 15 residues.